This TCR beta chain was retrieved from a study of post-analysis software for immune sequencing data. For the study at large: Patients with relapsing-remitting, secondary progressive and progressive-relapsing multiple sclerosis courses were all represented. Points from the study as a whole: TRBV5-6, TRBV5-1 and TRBV20-1 belonged to a set of roughly five TRBV segments that were more frequent in patients than controls. Samples from a shared batch, those prepared together, strongly co-clustered by F measure. Controls significantly exceeded multiple sclerosis patients in normalized Chao1 diversity.

Unique molecular identifiers were carried by the TCR beta cDNA libraries. Via MiXCR, TCRdb re-called the PCR reads, giving one row per CDR3 protein. This sample has a few hundred thousand distinct CDR3 sequences, with 30% to 45% found just once. Turning to this clonotype: Its antigen is still unknown.

CDR1 and CDR2 (germline): DFQATT, SNEGSKA (reference sequence). With 2 bases clipped from V and 7 bases from J, the junction kept 5 bases outside the gene matches. CDR3 length equals 14 residues. The sample taken for sequencing was blood. V usage is TRBV20-1 and J usage is TRBJ2-1; 10 nucleotides match TRBD2. This TCR was sampled from a girl aged 10 to 17 with multiple sclerosis. Here the CDR3 reads CSARRLAGDNEQFF. CDR3 coding DNA: TGCAGTGCTAGACGGCTAGCGGGAGATAATGAGCAGTTCTTC.